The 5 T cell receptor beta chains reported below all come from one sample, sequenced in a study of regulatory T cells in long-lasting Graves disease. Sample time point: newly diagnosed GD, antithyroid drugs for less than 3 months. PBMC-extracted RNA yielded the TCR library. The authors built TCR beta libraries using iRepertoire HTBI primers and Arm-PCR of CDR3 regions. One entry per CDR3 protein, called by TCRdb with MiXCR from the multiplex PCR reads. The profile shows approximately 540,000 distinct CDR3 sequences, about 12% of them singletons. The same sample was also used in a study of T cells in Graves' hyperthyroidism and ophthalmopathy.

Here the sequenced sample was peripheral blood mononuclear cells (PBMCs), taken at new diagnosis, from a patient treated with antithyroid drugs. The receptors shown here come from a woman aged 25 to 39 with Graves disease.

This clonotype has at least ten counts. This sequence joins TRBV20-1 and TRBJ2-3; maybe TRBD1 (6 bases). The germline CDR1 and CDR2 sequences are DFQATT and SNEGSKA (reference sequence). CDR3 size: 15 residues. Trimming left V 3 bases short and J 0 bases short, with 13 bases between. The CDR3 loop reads CSASAGAHSTDTQYF. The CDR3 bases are TGCAGTGCTAGCGCAGGGGCACATAGCACAGATACGCAGTATTTT.

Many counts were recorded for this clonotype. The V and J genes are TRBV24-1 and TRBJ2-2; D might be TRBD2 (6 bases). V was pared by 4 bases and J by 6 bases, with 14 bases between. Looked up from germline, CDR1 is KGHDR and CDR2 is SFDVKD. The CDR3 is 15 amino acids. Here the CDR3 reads CATSDRDWVAGELFF. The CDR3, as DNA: TGTGCCACCAGTGACCGGGACTGGGTAGCCGGGGAGCTGTTTTTT.

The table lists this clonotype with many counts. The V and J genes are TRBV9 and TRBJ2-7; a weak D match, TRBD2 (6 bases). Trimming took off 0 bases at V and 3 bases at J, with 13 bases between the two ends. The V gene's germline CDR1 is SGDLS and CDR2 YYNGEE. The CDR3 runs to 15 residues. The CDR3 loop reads CASSVGSGLHYEQYF. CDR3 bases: TGTGCCAGCAGCGTAGGGTCGGGACTCCACTACGAGCAGTACTTC. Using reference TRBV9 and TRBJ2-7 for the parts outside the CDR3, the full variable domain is DSGVTQTPKHLITATGQRVTLRCSPRSGDLSVYWYQQSLDQGLQFLIQYYNGEERAKGNILERFSAQQFPDLHSELNLSSLELGDSALYFCASSVGSGLHYEQYFGPGTRLTVT.

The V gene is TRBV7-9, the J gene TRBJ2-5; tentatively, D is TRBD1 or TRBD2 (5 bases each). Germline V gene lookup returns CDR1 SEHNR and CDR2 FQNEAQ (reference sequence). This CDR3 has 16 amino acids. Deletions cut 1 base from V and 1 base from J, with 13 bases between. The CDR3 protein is CASSLGSGTLQETQYF. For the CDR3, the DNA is TGTGCCAGCAGCTTAGGGTCAGGGACCCTCCAAGAGACCCAGTACTTC.

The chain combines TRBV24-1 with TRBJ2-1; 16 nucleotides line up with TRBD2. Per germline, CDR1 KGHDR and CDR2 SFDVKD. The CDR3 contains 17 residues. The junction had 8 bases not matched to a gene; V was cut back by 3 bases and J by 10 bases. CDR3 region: CATSDVLGTSGRVEQFF. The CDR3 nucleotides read TGTGCCACCAGTGATGTCCTCGGGACTAGCGGGAGGGTGGAGCAGTTCTTC.